The 21 T cell receptor beta chains below all came from one sample that was sequenced in a study of T cells after yellow fever vaccination. TCRdb reprocessed the 5' RACE reads with MiXCR, giving one entry per CDR3 protein. This table holds hundreds of thousands of distinct CDR3 sequences, 5.2% found once. The sequencing used CD4+ T cells sorted from PBMCs, collected on the day of the yellow fever booster vaccination. These receptors came from a man aged 18-30 years who received the YFV17D yellow fever vaccine.

This clonotype turned up a few times. J is TRBJ2-5 and V is TRBV10-1, with 9 bases lining up with TRBD2. The V gene's germline CDR1 is WNHNN and CDR2 SYGVQD (reference sequence). There are 15 residues in the CDR3. J gave up 1 base and V 2 bases, and 2 bases lay outside the gene matches. The CDR3 loop is CASSEKRGVQETQYF. CDR3 in DNA: TGCGCCAGCAGTGAGAAGCGGGGGGTCCAAGAGACCCAGTACTTC.

This chain connects TRBV6-2 or TRBV6-3 to TRBJ2-5; 10 nucleotides match TRBD2. From germline, CDR1 is MNHEY and CDR2 SVGEGT. V shed 8 bases, J shed 1 base, and the junction held 4 bases outside the gene matches. The CDR3 is 14 amino acids. CDR3 residues: CASASSGGQETQYF. Written as DNA, the CDR3 is TGTGCCAGCGCTTCTAGCGGGGGCCAAGAGACCCAGTACTTC.

This clonotype was seen only a few times. For the CDR3, the DNA is TGTGCCAGCAGCCCCTTGACAACTGGGCCCCAGCATTTT. Translated, it gives CASSPLTTGPQHF. The chain uses TRBV7-6 and TRBJ1-5; D is undetermined. V dropped 5 bases and J dropped 9 bases, with 14 bases sitting between them. The CDR3 is 13 amino acids. Germline values: CDR1 SGHVS, CDR2 FNYEAQ.

This clonotype occurred many times. The CDR3 DNA follows: TGTGCCAGCAGTTACTCGTCCGGGACAGGACAAGAGACCCAGTACTTC. Translation: CASSYSSGTGQETQYF. V usage is TRBV6-5 and J usage is TRBJ2-5; 8 bases map to TRBD1. The germline V gene has CDR1 MNHEY and CDR2 SVGAGI. There are 16 residues in the CDR3. V gave up 0 bases and J gave up 2 bases; unmatched junction bases: 5.

This clonotype showed up just a few times. The chain links TRBV27 to TRBJ1-6, with a possible D match to TRBD1 (5 bases). V lost 7 bases and J 10 bases, leaving 11 bases between the germline ends. The CDR3 contains 12 residues. Germline CDR1 and CDR2: MNHEY and SMNVEV (reference sequence). This CDR3 is CASKGVGSPLHF. Here the CDR3 DNA reads TGTGCCAGCAAAGGGGTAGGGTCACCCCTCCACTTT.

This clonotype was seen a handful of times. The chain couples TRBV5-1 to TRBJ2-3; D unclear. Trimming stripped 2 bases from V and 7 bases from J, with 11 bases between. The germline gives CDR1 SGHRS, CDR2 YFSETQ. CDR3 size: 13 residues. Here the CDR3 DNA reads TGCGCCAGCAGCTTCCCAGAAGGATATACGCAGTATTTT. Protein product: CASSFPEGYTQYF.

This clonotype was seen a few times. J is TRBJ1-1 and V is TRBV18, with unresolved D. Germline CDR1 KGHSH, CDR2 LQKENI. This CDR3 spans 15 amino acids. V dropped 1 base and J dropped 0 bases, with 9 bases sitting between them. CDR3 protein: CASSPRGRLNTEAFF. As DNA, the CDR3 is TGTGCCAGCTCACCACGAGGGCGCCTGAACACTGAAGCTTTCTTT.

This clonotype was found many times. The chain joins TRBV29-1 to TRBJ1-1; unclear D gene. Germline CDR1 SQVTM, CDR2 ANQGSEA. CDR3 length: 9 residues. The ends were cut back, 7 bases at V and 8 bases at J, with 8 bases in the middle. This CDR3 is CSGGAEAFF. CDR3 DNA sequence: TGCAGCGGCGGAGCCGAAGCTTTCTTT.

This clonotype was seen a handful of times. The chain carries TRBV28 and TRBJ1-4; the D gene is possibly TRBD1 (6 bases). The CDR3 sequence is 15 residues long. Germline CDR1 and CDR2: MDHEN and SYDVKM. Trimming left V 4 bases short and J 6 bases short, with 15 bases between. This chain's CDR3 is CASSSSGGLDEKLFF. CDR3 bases: TGTGCCAGCAGTTCCTCTGGGGGGCTGGATGAAAAACTGTTTTTT.

This clonotype has a handful of counts. The V gene is TRBV29-1, the J gene TRBJ2-2; no clear D. The CDR3 is 13 amino acids. CDR1 is SQVTM, CDR2 ANQGSEA, per germline. The germline V and J ends were trimmed by 5 bases and 5 bases, with 12 bases remaining between them. CDR3 nucleotides: TGCAGCGTTTCAACGGCAGGAACCGGGGAGCTGTTTTTT. Its translation: CSVSTAGTGELFF.

This chain uses TRBV7-2 with TRBJ2-7; D call uncertain. The CDR3 length is 13 residues. Germline V lookup: CDR1 SGHTA, CDR2 FQGNSA. Between the trimmed V and J ends, which lost 1 base and 0 bases, there was a span of 4 bases. The CDR3 DNA follows: TGTGCCAGCAGCTTAGATTACTCCTACGAGCAGTACTTC. Protein product: CASSLDYSYEQYF.

The chain links TRBV20-1 to TRBJ1-2; D is uncertain. Germline V gene sequence: CDR1 DFQATT, CDR2 SNEGSKA (reference sequence). V was pared by 5 bases and J by 1 base, with 14 bases between. The length of the CDR3 is 14 residues. Here the CDR3 reads CSASPPIVNYGYTF. CDR3 DNA sequence: TGCAGTGCTTCTCCCCCCATCGTTAACTATGGCTACACCTTC.

This clonotype appeared many times. The chain recombines TRBV11-2 with TRBJ2-4; D is tentatively TRBD1 or TRBD2 (5 bases each). Per germline, CDR1 SGHAT and CDR2 FQNNGV. The CDR3 runs to 18 residues. Between the trimmed V and J ends, which lost 5 bases and 0 bases, there was a span of 20 bases. As DNA, the CDR3 is TGTGCCAGCAGCCCCTATGGGACCCCATTGCTAGCCAAAAACATTCAGTACTTC. Translating it yields CASSPYGTPLLAKNIQYF. Full variable domain (outside the CDR3, taken from reference TRBV11-2 and TRBJ2-4): EAGVAQSPRYKIIEKRQSVAFWCNPISGHATLYWYQQILGQGPKLLIQFQNNGVVDDSQLPKDRFSAERLKGVDSTLKIQPAKLEDSAVYLCASSPYGTPLLAKNIQYFGAGTRLSVL.

This clonotype was found a few times. The rearrangement links TRBV7-2 to TRBJ2-7, with D tentatively TRBD2 (6 bases). V lost 1 base, J lost 0 bases, and 10 bases lay in between. From germline, CDR1 is SGHTA and CDR2 FQGNSA. CDR3 length: 15 residues. Here the CDR3 reads CASSLDGGTSYEQYF. In DNA, the CDR3 is TGTGCCAGCAGCTTAGATGGGGGGACCTCCTACGAGCAGTACTTC.

This clonotype was observed many times. The chain links TRBV7-2 to TRBJ1-6; the D is unclear. The CDR3 has 15 residues. Trimming took 1 base from V and 10 from J, leaving 14 bases between them. From germline, CDR1 is SGHTA and CDR2 FQGNSA. The CDR3 spells CASSLDGQSYSPLHF. For the CDR3, the DNA is TGTGCCAGCAGCTTAGATGGCCAGTCCTACTCACCCCTCCACTTT. The entire variable domain, with the rest obtained from reference TRBV7-2 and TRBJ1-6, is as follows: GAGVSQSPSNKVTEKGKDVELRCDPISGHTALYWYRQSLGQGLEFLIYFQGNSAPDKSGLPSDRFSAERTGGSVSTLTIQRTQQEDSAVYLCASSLDGQSYSPLHFGNGTRLTVT.

V gene TRBV29-1 combines with J gene TRBJ1-2, with a weak D call TRBD1 (5 bases). Germline-derived CDR1 and CDR2 are SQVTM and ANQGSEA. The CDR3 consists of 13 residues. The CDR3 DNA is TGCAGTTCCCAGCTAGGGGTCAGCGATGGCTACACCTTC. This codes for CSSQLGVSDGYTF.

The table lists this clonotype with a few counts. The chain recombines TRBV7-9 with TRBJ2-5; D remains unclear. The V end lost 4 bases, the J end lost 2 bases, and 5 bases lay between the germline ends. CDR3 length: 12 amino acids. CDR1 SEHNR and CDR2 FQNEAQ come from the germline V gene (reference sequence). DNA of the CDR3: TGTGCCAGCAGCTGGCAACAAGAGACCCAGTACTTC. It yields the protein CASSWQQETQYF. The complete variable domain, with remaining parts taken from reference TRBV7-9 and TRBJ2-5, reads DTGVSQNPRHKITKRGQNVTFRCDPISEHNRLYWYRQTLGQGPEFLTYFQNEAQLEKSRLLSDRFSAERPKGSFSTLEIQRTEQGDSAMYLCASSWQQETQYFGPGTRLLVL.

The chain recombines TRBV18 with TRBJ2-5; D may be TRBD1 (6 bases). The germline V and J ends were trimmed by 2 bases and 0 bases, with 10 bases remaining between them. The CDR3 extends over 15 amino acids. Germline values: CDR1 KGHSH, CDR2 LQKENI. The CDR3 spells CASSPGGRYQETQYF. The CDR3 DNA reads TGTGCCAGCTCACCAGGGGGCCGGTACCAAGAGACCCAGTACTTC.

This clonotype was seen only a few times. The chain links TRBV27 to TRBJ2-3; D gene unclear. The length of the CDR3 is 15 residues. V lost 2 bases, J lost 4 bases, and 13 bases lay in between. CDR1 is MNHEY and CDR2 is SMNVEV in the germline V gene (reference sequence). The CDR3 coding sequence is TGTGCCAGCAGTTTAATGGCTAGGTTCGCAGATACGCAGTATTTT. Translating it yields CASSLMARFADTQYF.

This clonotype was seen at least ten times. The V call is TRBV12-3 or TRBV12-4, the J call TRBJ2-7; D call uncertain. The CDR3 has 11 residues. V lost 5 bases, J lost 3 bases, and 5 bases lay in between. CDR3 region: CASSPHYEQYF. The CDR3 nucleotides are TGTGCCAGCAGTCCACACTACGAGCAGTACTTC.

V is TRBV5-4 and J is TRBJ1-1, with D uncertain. CDR1 and CDR2 (germline): SGHNT, YYREEE (reference sequence). Between the trimmed V and J ends, which lost 4 bases and 1 base, there was a span of 11 bases. The CDR3 is 14 amino acids. CDR3 bases: TGTGCCAGCAGCCGAATAGCAGGGAACACTGAAGCTTTCTTT. Its protein product is CASSRIAGNTEAFF.